Listed below are T cell receptor beta chains from one sample, sequenced in a study of blood T cell repertoires in COVID-19. The protocol was immunoSEQ multiplex PCR, while the TCRdb copy is restricted to in-frame clones and leaves out a portion. This sample has about 150,000 clones, with more than 75% found just once. The specimen was peripheral blood. These receptors came from a woman in her 50s with active or convalescent COVID-19. The CDR3 runs from the conserved cysteine through the conserved F or W. Rows give clone size only sometimes, using once, few, many, or a class for an expanded clone.

V gene: TRBV9; CDR3 length: 14; clone size: -; J gene: TRBJ2-3; CDR3 protein: CASSPRTSTDTQYF
V gene: TRBV5-4; CDR3 length: 14; clone size: -; J gene: TRBJ1-4; CDR3 protein: CASSFGQGVEKLFF
V gene: TRBV5-4; CDR3 length: 16; clone size: -; J gene: TRBJ1-4; CDR3 protein: CASSLSRDRGSEKLFF
V gene: TRBV10-3; CDR3 length: 13; clone size: -; J gene: TRBJ1-4; CDR3 protein: CAISPGQTEKLFF
V gene: TRBV14; CDR3 length: 15; clone size: many; J gene: TRBJ1-2; CDR3 protein: CASSQDISGNYGYTF
V gene: TRBV4-2; CDR3 length: 15; clone size: -; J gene: TRBJ1-1; CDR3 protein: CASSQEKGANTEAFF
V gene: TRBV29-1; CDR3 length: 13; clone size: -; J gene: TRBJ1-2; CDR3 protein: CSVPDSPAGGYTF
V gene: TRBV27; CDR3 length: 14; clone size: -; J gene: TRBJ2-5; CDR3 protein: CASSLGPWKETQYF
V gene: TRBV28; CDR3 length: 17; clone size: -; J gene: TRBJ2-5; CDR3 protein: CASSSRTSGVEQETQYF
V gene: TRBV3-1/TRBV3-2; CDR3 length: 18; clone size: -; J gene: TRBJ2-1; CDR3 protein: CASSQEGGTGIFRNEQFF